The entry below describes one TCR beta chain. Its antigen remains unidentified. The CDR3 runs to 12 residues. Trimming removed 3 bases from V and 3 bases from J, with 7 bases in between. CDR1 and CDR2 from the germline V gene are SGHRS and YFSETQ. The data derive from a study of beta chain features in type 1 diabetes. General study findings and limits: For cells with high TCR expression, cDNA sequencing could yield over-representation.

Isolated RNA was reverse transcribed in full, so expressed TCRB transcripts were sequenced. This table comes from immunoSEQ multiplex PCR, and its TCRdb copy is limited to in-frame clones, with some not included. This table has about half a million clones, approximately 31% appearing once. The gene calls are TRBV5-1 and TRBJ2-7; D possibly corresponds to TRBD1 (6 bases). The source of this sequence is a man in his late teens or twenties in good health. The sample consisted of naive CD4+ T cells from blood. The DNA of the CDR3 is TGCGCCAGCAGCTGGGACAACTACGAGCAGTACTTC. Translation: CASSWDNYEQYF.